Here is one T cell receptor (beta chain) with its context. Spiking each PCR with synthetic TCR analog templates was performed. Profiling relied on immunoSEQ multiplex PCR, and the TCRdb table lists in-frame clones only, not all of them. The sample yields about 15,000 clones, approximately 88% seen once. The sample belongs to a study of PD-L1 blockade in urothelial cancer. Study background: Beginning around 2014, patients received atezolizumab, given as 1,200 mg intravenously every 3 weeks. Bladder-origin urothelial cancer in males covered about 90% of the 29 patients. At 6 weeks and at 3 weeks (second dose) after treatment start, blood was analyzed.

This TCR came from a man aged 65 to 85 with urothelial cancer. The input for sequencing was PBMCs, taken around atezolizumab (anti-PD-L1) treatment.

CDR3 DNA sequence: TGCGCCAGCAGCCAAGATAGAGCGAGCTCCTATAATTCACCCCTCCACTTT. This encodes CASSQDRASSYNSPLHF. The chain carries TRBV4-1 and TRBJ1-6; D gene uncertain. V was shortened by 0 bases and J by 0 bases, with 9 bases between the two germline ends. This CDR3 comprises 17 residues. Germline loops: CDR1 MGHRA, CDR2 YSYEKL.